This T cell receptor (beta chain) was captured by sequencing in a study of T-cell memory formation after mild COVID-19. Findings and limits, study-wide: Day 15 to 85 contracting clones showed balanced CD4/CD8; later expanders leaned CD4+.

Regarding this clonotype: Its matching antigen is unknown.

TCRdb passed the 5' RACE reads through MiXCR, listing each CDR3 protein once. The sample includes 300,000 to 350,000 distinct CDR3 sequences, roughly 19% of them seen just once. Trimming removed 3 bases from V and 4 bases from J, with 15 bases in between. Germline V gene lookup returns CDR1 MNHEY and CDR2 SVGAGI. The CDR3 has 16 residues. The V and J genes are TRBV6-5 and TRBJ2-2; maybe TRBD2 (5 bases). The sequence was collected from a man aged 18 to 29 who had mild COVID-19 (a few samples of this study predate the infection). Cell type and time point are not known. Material for sequencing was PBMCs or a T cell subset sorted from them (not recorded which). DNA of the CDR3: TGTGCCAGCAGTTATACATCGTATCGGGGCACCGGGGAGCTGTTTTTT. Its protein is CASSYTSYRGTGELFF.